This TCR beta chain is from a study of cytomegalovirus exposure and HLA in healthy donors. The wider study: There were some 400 genotyped donors. Of these, roughly 80% fell in the genetic ancestry cluster associated with self-reported Caucasian donors.

As to this clone: Its cognate antigen is unknown.

The PCR employed 60 Vbeta primers together with 13 Jbeta primers. Original data processing: A later analysis counted approximately 80 million unique TCR beta chains, around 10 million shared. Sequencing used immunoSEQ multiplex PCR; TCRdb keeps in-frame clones, though not all of them. V and J calls and clone size are those listed in that table; D and trimming were worked out from the DNA. In the table there are about 60,000 clones, roughly 77% of which are singletons. Study-wide results and caveats: For most TCR beta V segments, an earlier analysis put the productive rate at about 87% or about 30% of the time.

The CDR3 has 14 residues. Germline V lookup: CDR1 LNHDA, CDR2 SQIVND (reference sequence). The ends lost 8 bases at V and 12 bases at J; junction bases unmatched: 18. The chain employs TRBV19 and TRBJ2-7; TRBD2 matches 8 bases. The TCR sequence derives from a female donor in good health and CMV-seronegative. The sequenced sample consisted of PBMCs. The CDR3 region has the DNA TGTGCCAGTTCACCCGTACGGGACCTGACTAGCGTGTACTTC. Translated, it gives CASSPVRDLTSVYF.